This T cell receptor beta chain appears in the sequencing data of a study of shared clonotypes between healthy human individuals (TCRdb year 2020). About the full investigation: A couple of women and a few men aged 18 to 49 years were included in the cohort. For each donor, CD4 naive and CD4 memory were each run on three plates, CD8 naive on two plates, and CD8 memory on one plate. The study deeply sequenced blood TCR repertoires of five healthy adults to estimate repertoire size and the extent of clonotype sharing between individuals. To increase sequencing depth and limit assay-specific biases, TCR repertoire library preparation and sequencing were carried out by different laboratories using diverse techniques. Between about 0.94 and 8.9 billion PBMCs per donor were obtained by leukapheresis.

CD8 naive samples were obtained by positive selection for CCR7 among CD45RO-negative cells, yielding a CD45RA+CCR7+ population from which TemRA cells were excluded. Donors were healthy HIV-negative adults with no recently reported acute infections or vaccinations. All donors were Caucasian adults living in Nashville, Tennessee, USA. Blood was collected by leukapheresis, and PBMCs were isolated by Ficoll-Histopaque density gradient centrifugation and then cryopreserved in liquid nitrogen vapor phase. Purity and quantity of every magnetically sorted T cell population were checked by analytical flow cytometry. Genomic DNA was isolated from each sorted fraction and quantified by UV absorbance on a Nanodrop 2000c. The study at large found these results: Based on pairwise subsampling, the degree of clonotype sharing among donors was expected to be affected by sequencing depth. Larger estimated clonotype richness was generally found for naive subsets than for memory subsets. Sampling was restricted to blood, and TCR repertoires in tissues likely differ from the TCR repertoires found in blood. Clonotypes shared by all four sorted-subset donors showed higher generation probabilities than non-shared clonotypes. Because the study included only a small number of donors, the genetic and exposure-history diversity represented was limited. Rarefaction of sorted-subset datasets indicated incomplete sequencing despite the large sequencing depth. When a handful of donors were compared, the shared fraction of clonotypes was about 5.5% for naive CD4, about 4% for naive CD8, 2.3% for memory CD4, and about 0.36% for memory CD8.

Note on this clone: Its antigen is unknown. It has no much larger one-base neighbor in the sample; base qualities were not kept.

Using the deep immunoSEQ assay, multiplex PCR amplified TCR CDR3 regions from genomic DNA. Extracted genomic DNA from each cell subset was spread evenly across all wells of several immunoSEQ 96-well plates, with each plate serving as a replicate. Each replicate PCR for sorted subsets received around 200 ng genomic DNA, equal to about 30,000 T cell genomes. Purified libraries were measured with a Qubit 3.0 fluorometer, size-checked on a Bioanalyzer 2100, and measured again with the KAPA Library Quantification kit. A separate single-read 150-cycle Illumina NextSeq 550 flow cell was used to sequence each immunoSEQ 96-well plate. Turning to the authors' computational methods: The immunoSEQ output contained only junctional sequences without quality scores, so filtering could not match that applied to full-length reads. Sequences were annotated with PyIR, a Python wrapper for IgBLAST v1.9, using IMGT germline references to assign V/J genes and CDR3. Any read was removed if the V/J assignment was weak (E-value above 1e-6), the CDR3 was missing, or the read contained stop codons, out-of-frame junctions, or ambiguous translated residues. A V3J clonotype was defined by an identical inferred V gene, J gene, and CDR3 amino acid sequence. Percentage overlap between repertoires was calculated by dividing the number of shared unique clonotypes by the size of the smaller repertoire. Richness of each repertoire was evaluated using RTK rarefaction, the Chao1 estimator, and Recon v2.1 estimates of unobserved clonotypes. For all TCRbeta clonotypes obtained by the gDNA method from a few donors, generation probabilities were computed with OLGA. Here the immuneACCESS table is served through TCRdb, limited to in-frame sequences with V and J called. Missing clones are a known gap in these copies; in checked studies unresolved V genes cover under half, and the rest lacks a known reason. For V, J and clone size, that table is used; D and trimming come from the DNA. The table for this sample lists about 2.1 million clones; approximately 92% of them were counted only once. The top ten clones comprise roughly 1.7% of the sample.

Spanning cysteine to phenylalanine, the CDR3 consists of 13 amino acids. The entry retains the CDR3 DNA only, 39 bases that are in frame from base 1. CDR1 SGDLS and CDR2 YYNGEE are derived from the germline V gene. Trimming takes 2 bases from V and 4 bases from J, and the germline ends sit 9 bases apart. This receptor was taken from a young man in good health. Some clones in this sample may be carry-over from other donors' samples. Sequenced material: naive CD8+ T cells from PBMCs. Read against the paper, the sample's cell subset or site label means: CD45RA+CCR7+. The chain is assembled from TRBV9 and TRBJ1-2, with no reliable assignment of the D segment. The nucleotide sequence is TGTGCCAGCAGCGTGTACGGTACCTATGGCTACACCTTC. Its product reads: CASSVYGTYGYTF. Outside the CDR3, residues come from the reference TRBV9 and TRBJ1-2 proteins, so the full variable domain is: DSGVTQTPKHLITATGQRVTLRCSPRSGDLSVYWYQQSLDQGLQFLIQYYNGEERAKGNILERFSAQQFPDLHSELNLSSLELGDSALYFCASSVYGTYGYTFGSGTRLTVV.